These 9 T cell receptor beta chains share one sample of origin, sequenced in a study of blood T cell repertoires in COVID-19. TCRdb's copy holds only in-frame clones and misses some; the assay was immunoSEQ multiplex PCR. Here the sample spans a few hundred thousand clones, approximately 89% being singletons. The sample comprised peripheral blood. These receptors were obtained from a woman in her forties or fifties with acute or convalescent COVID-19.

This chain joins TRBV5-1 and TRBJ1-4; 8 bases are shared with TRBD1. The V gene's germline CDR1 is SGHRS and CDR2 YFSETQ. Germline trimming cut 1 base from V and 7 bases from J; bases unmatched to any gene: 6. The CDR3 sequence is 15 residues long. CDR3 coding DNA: TGCGCCAGCAGCTTGAGGGGGACAGGAGGTGAAAAACTGTTTTTT. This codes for CASSLRGTGGEKLFF.

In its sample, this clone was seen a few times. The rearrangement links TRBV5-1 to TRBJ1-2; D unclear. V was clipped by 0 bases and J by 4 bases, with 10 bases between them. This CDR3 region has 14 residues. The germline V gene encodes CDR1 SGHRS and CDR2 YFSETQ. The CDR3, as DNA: TGCGCCAGCAGCTTGGTAGAACAGTCCTATGGCTACACCTTC. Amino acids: CASSLVEQSYGYTF.

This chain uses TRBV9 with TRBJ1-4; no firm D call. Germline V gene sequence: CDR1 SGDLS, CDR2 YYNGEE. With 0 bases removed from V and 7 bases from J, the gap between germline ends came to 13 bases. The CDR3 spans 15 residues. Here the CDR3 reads CASSVGMNLVEKLFF. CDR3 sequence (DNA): TGTGCCAGCAGCGTAGGAATGAACTTAGTTGAAAAACTGTTTTTT.

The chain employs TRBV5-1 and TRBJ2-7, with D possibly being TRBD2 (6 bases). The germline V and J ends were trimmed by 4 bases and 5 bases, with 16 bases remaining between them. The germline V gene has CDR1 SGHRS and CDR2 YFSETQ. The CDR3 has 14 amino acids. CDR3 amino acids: CASSPIGGNDEQYF. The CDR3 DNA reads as TGCGCCAGCAGCCCCATTGGGGGGAACGACGAGCAGTACTTC. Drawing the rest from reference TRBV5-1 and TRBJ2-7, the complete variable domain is KAGVTQTPRYLIKTRGQQVTLSCSPISGHRSVSWYQQTPGQGLQFLFEYFSETQRNKGNFPGRFSGRQFSNSRSEMNVSTLELGDSALYLCASSPIGGNDEQYFGPGTRLTVT.

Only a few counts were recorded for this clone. CDR3 protein: CATSDFSLAGGTDEQFF. CDR3 sequence (DNA): TGTGCCACCAGTGATTTCTCTTTAGCGGGAGGCACGGATGAGCAGTTCTTC. V and J are TRBV24-1 and TRBJ2-1, with 10 bases lining up with TRBD2. Germline V gene lookup returns CDR1 KGHDR and CDR2 SFDVKD. This CDR3 region has 17 residues. Germline trimming cut 1 base from V and 8 bases from J; bases unmatched to any gene: 10.

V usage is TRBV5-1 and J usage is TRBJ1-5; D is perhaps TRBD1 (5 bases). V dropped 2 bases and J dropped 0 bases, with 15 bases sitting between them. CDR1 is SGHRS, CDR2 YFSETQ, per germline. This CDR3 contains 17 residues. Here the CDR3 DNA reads TGCGCCAGCAGCTTATTAGCAACAGGATATAGCAATCAGCCCCAGCATTTT. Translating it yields CASSLLATGYSNQPQHF.

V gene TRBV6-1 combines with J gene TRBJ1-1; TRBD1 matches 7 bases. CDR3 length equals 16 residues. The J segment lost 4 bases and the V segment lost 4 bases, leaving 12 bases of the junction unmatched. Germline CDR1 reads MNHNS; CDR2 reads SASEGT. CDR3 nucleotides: TGTGCCAGCAGTGCGGATTGGGACAGTTTGAGCACTGAAGCTTTCTTT. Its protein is CASSADWDSLSTEAFF.

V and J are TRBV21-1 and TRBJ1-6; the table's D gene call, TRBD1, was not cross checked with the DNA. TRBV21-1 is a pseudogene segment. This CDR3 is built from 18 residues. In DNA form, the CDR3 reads TGTGCCAGCAGCAAGTCCAGGGCCAACAGCTCCTATAATTCACCCCTCCACTTT. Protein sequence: CASSKSRANSSYNSPLHF.

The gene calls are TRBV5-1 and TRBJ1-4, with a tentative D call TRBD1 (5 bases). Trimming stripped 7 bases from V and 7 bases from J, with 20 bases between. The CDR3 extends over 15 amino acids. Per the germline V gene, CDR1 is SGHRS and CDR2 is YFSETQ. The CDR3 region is CASRSLGGSAEKLFF. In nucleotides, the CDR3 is TGCGCCAGCCGATCACTCGGGGGGTCGGCTGAAAAACTGTTTTTT.